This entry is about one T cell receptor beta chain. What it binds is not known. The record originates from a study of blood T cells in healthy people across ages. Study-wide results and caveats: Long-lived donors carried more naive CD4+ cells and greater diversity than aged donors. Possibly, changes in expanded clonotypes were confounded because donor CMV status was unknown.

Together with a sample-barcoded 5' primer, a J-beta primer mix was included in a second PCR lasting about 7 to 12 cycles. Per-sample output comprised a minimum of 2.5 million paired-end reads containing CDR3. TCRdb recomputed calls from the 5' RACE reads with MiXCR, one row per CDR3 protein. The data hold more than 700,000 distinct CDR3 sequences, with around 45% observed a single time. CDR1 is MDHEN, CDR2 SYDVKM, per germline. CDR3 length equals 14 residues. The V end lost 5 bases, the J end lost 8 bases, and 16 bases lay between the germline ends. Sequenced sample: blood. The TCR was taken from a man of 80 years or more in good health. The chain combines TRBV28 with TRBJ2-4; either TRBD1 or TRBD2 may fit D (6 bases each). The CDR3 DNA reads TGTGCCAGCAGTCTCCGGGGGCTTAGGGACATTCAGTACTTC. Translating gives CASSLRGLRDIQYF. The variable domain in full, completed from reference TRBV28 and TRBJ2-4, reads DVKVTQSSRYLVKRTGEKVFLECVQDMDHENMFWYRQDPGLGLRLIYFSYDVKMKEKGDIPEGYSVSREKKERFSLILESASTNQTSMYLCASSLRGLRDIQYFGAGTRLSVL.